The table lists the clone carrying this TCR beta chain with a few counts. Sequencing used immunoSEQ multiplex PCR; TCRdb keeps in-frame clones, though not all of them. The table records approximately 47,000 clones, roughly 88% of them present only once. This sample stems from a study of PD-1 blockade in classical Hodgkin lymphoma. The CDR3 has 15 amino acids. Per germline, CDR1 MDHEN and CDR2 SYDVKM. J lost 2 bases, V lost 7 bases, and 7 bases had no gene match. Indicated time point: newly diagnosed, previously untreated cHL patient sample. Acting as the comparison were PBMCs from newly diagnosed, untreated classical Hodgkin lymphoma.

This receptor was identified in a human donor with classical Hodgkin lymphoma. The V gene is TRBV28, the J gene TRBJ2-1; 8 bases align to TRBD2. The sample consisted of peripheral blood mononuclear cells (PBMCs). The CDR3 loop is CASTPLAGTYNEQFF. CDR3 DNA sequence: TGTGCCAGCACCCCCCTAGCGGGCACCTACAATGAGCAGTTCTTC.